The sequence of this T cell receptor beta chain was determined in a study of T cell repertoires in cytomegalovirus infection. Study summary: The authors used CMV epitopes that were HLA-C-restricted (recently identified) and HLA-B-restricted (well studied). Indicated by public TCR beta signatures were CMV infection and matching HLA type.

This clonotype was observed many times. The antigen remains undetermined. V gave up 4 bases and J gave up 3 bases, with 20 bases separating them. Germline V gene lookup returns CDR1 SGHKS and CDR2 YYEKEE (reference sequence). This CDR3 is built from 16 residues. Findings and caveats of the study: HLA-C-restricted CMV-specific TCR beta clonotypes prevailed in the ex vivo response. Public TCR beta family frequency separated CMV-and-HLA carriers, including in an independent cohort.

TCRdb re-called the reads with MiXCR, one entry per CDR3 protein. The repertoire holds about 830,000 distinct CDR3 sequences, with less than 35% as singletons. This TCR came from a human donor in good health (CMV status not recorded). Some clones in this sample may be carry-over from other donors' samples. The chain uses TRBV5-5 and TRBJ2-7; no clear D. Material: cultured CD8+ T cells from PBMCs, obtained from culture after CMV antigen stimulation. CDR3 sequence (DNA): TGTGCCAGCAGCCAATCGGGTCATGCGCCGCTCTACGAGCAGTACTTC. Its protein product is CASSQSGHAPLYEQYF.